This TCR beta chain was recorded in a study of T-cell memory formation after mild COVID-19. Study information: TCR clusters were mostly donor specific.

CDR3 length: 18 amino acids. In germline, CDR1 is SGHRS, CDR2 YFSETQ. V was trimmed by 0 bases and J by 4 bases, leaving 23 bases between them. TCRdb called the 5' RACE reads again in MiXCR, with one record for every CDR3 protein. The table includes fewer than 350,000 distinct CDR3 sequences, approximately 15% detected once. In regard to this clonotype: Its matching antigen is unknown.

Whole-study results and caveats: Among clones contracting day 15 to 85, CD4/CD8 was balanced, whereas later expanders leaned CD4+. Contracting CD4+ clones were located mainly in CM and EM, and CD8+ clones in EMRA.

This clonotype was obtained from a man between 18 and 29 years old who had mild COVID-19 (a few samples of this study predate the infection). Cell type and time point are not known. The material sequenced was PBMCs or a T cell subset sorted from them (not recorded which). V and J are TRBV5-1 and TRBJ2-7; D perhaps matches TRBD1 (5 bases). CDR3 nucleotide sequence: TGCGCCAGCAGCTTGGGGGGCCTCTCCCAGGCTGGATGGTACGAGCAGTACTTC. It translates to CASSLGGLSQAGWYEQYF.